Listed below are T cell receptor beta chains from one sample, sequenced in a study of a mutant IDH1 vaccine in newly diagnosed glioma. Their target antigens are unknown. Sequencing was performed with immunoSEQ multiplex PCR; in TCRdb, only in-frame clones are kept and a portion is missing. The sample lists 45,000 to 60,000 clones; about 88% were seen once. The sequencing used PBMCs, collected from a glioma patient whose treatment included an IDH1 peptide vaccine. The receptor set was obtained from a woman between 35 and 50 years old with glioma. Each CDR3 is given with its conserved first and last residue. A D gene is named only where the DNA matches it firmly. Expanded clones get a size class; other rows say once, few or many, or leave the size out.

D	V	size	J	CDR3	DNA
TRBD1	TRBV6-6	-	TRBJ2-5	CASNRQGREQETQYF	TGTGCCAGCAACCGACAGGGCCGGGAACAAGAGACCCAGTACTTC
-	TRBV20-1	-	TRBJ2-7	CSASFSREQYF	TGCAGTGCTAGTTTCTCGAGGGAGCAGTACTTC
-	TRBV19	few	TRBJ2-1	CASGGAIYNEQFF	TGTGCCAGTGGAGGGGCCATATACAATGAGCAGTTCTTC
TRBD2	TRBV6-5	-	TRBJ2-1	CASTTSGYNEQFF	TGTGCCAGCACGACTAGCGGCTACAATGAGCAGTTCTTC
TRBD2	TRBV10-2	-	TRBJ2-3	CASTGGGSTDTQYF	TGCGCCAGCACCGGGGGGGGGAGCACAGATACGCAGTATTTT
TRBD1	TRBV4-2	-	TRBJ1-1	CASSQDTGGYSEAFF	TGTGCCAGCAGCCAAGATACAGGGGGATATTCTGAAGCTTTCTTT
TRBD1	TRBV28	-	TRBJ1-5	CASRPTGDSNQPQHF	TGTGCCAGCAGACCCACAGGGGATAGCAATCAGCCCCAGCATTTT
-	TRBV9	-	TRBJ1-1	CASSVGGTANTEAFF	TGTGCCAGCAGCGTAGGCGGAACAGCAAACACTGAAGCTTTCTTT
-	TRBV7-9	-	TRBJ2-7	CASRSTGYEQYF	TGTGCCAGCAGATCGACAGGCTACGAGCAGTACTTC
-	TRBV19	-	TRBJ1-1	CASSIGVNTEAFF	TGTGCCAGTAGCATAGGGGTGAACACTGAAGCTTTCTTT
-	TRBV20-1	-	TRBJ2-5	CSLGDVTQYF	TGCAGCCTCGGGGATGTGACCCAGTACTTC
-	TRBV28	-	TRBJ2-5	CASSYTGLQETQYF	TGTGCCAGCAGTTATACAGGGCTCCAAGAGACCCAGTACTTC
-	TRBV4-1	-	TRBJ1-4	CASSQLITGVGEKLFF	TGCGCCAGCAGCCAATTAATAACAGGAGTTGGTGAAAAACTGTTTTTT
TRBD1	TRBV27	-	TRBJ1-2	CASHRTGPSNYGYTF	TGTGCCAGCCACCGGACAGGGCCCTCTAACTATGGCTACACCTTC
-	TRBV4-1	few	TRBJ1-1	CASSQTTLNTEAFF	TGCGCCAGCAGCCAGACAACCCTGAACACTGAAGCTTTCTTT
TRBD1	TRBV5-1	-	TRBJ2-3	CASSSQGPTDTQYF	TGCGCCAGCAGCTCACAGGGGCCGACAGATACGCAGTATTTT
-	TRBV7-2	-	TRBJ2-5	CASSLAGGGETQYF	TGTGCCAGCAGCTTAGCCGGGGGCGGCGAGACCCAGTACTTC
TRBD1	TRBV25-1	-	TRBJ2-6	CASSRGTEVSGANVLTF	TGTGCCAGCAGTAGAGGGACAGAGGTATCTGGGGCCAACGTCCTGACTTTC
-	TRBV19	-	TRBJ1-5	CASRSGWGNQPQHF	TGTGCCAGTAGATCAGGGTGGGGCAATCAGCCCCAGCATTTT
-	TRBV6-1	-	TRBJ2-7	CASTDSPRYEQYF	TGTGCCAGCACCGACAGCCCTCGGTACGAGCAGTACTTC
TRBD1	TRBV2	-	TRBJ1-6	CASSESDRSNSPLHF	TGTGCCAGCAGTGAATCGGACAGGTCAAATTCACCCCTCCACTTT
TRBD2	TRBV28	few	TRBJ2-2	CASSGRETVAGELFF	TGTGCCAGCAGTGGGAGGGAAACGGTCGCCGGGGAGCTGTTTTTT
-	TRBV2	-	TRBJ1-1	CASKSGGWNTEAFF	TGTGCCAGCAAAAGTGGGGGGTGGAACACTGAAGCTTTCTTT
-	TRBV5-4	-	TRBJ1-6	CASSLGAGDGSPLHF	TGTGCCAGCAGCTTGGGGGCAGGGGACGGTTCACCCCTCCACTTT
TRBD2	TRBV7-2	-	TRBJ2-5	CASSQGLAGGQETQYF	TGTGCCAGCAGCCAGGGACTAGCGGGAGGGCAAGAGACCCAGTACTTC
TRBD1	TRBV5-4	-	TRBJ1-2	CASSLVTGQGGYTF	TGTGCCAGCAGCTTGGTGACAGGGCAGGGTGGCTACACCTTC
TRBD1	TRBV13	-	TRBJ1-5	CASSLGGQGQPQHF	TGTGCCAGCAGCTTAGGGGGACAGGGTCAGCCCCAGCATTTT
-	TRBV28	-	TRBJ1-5	CASRDDRFDSNQPQHF	TGTGCCAGCAGAGATGACAGGTTCGATAGCAATCAGCCCCAGCATTTT
TRBD1	TRBV28	-	TRBJ2-7	CASSLTGTGGKLYEQYF	TGTGCCAGCAGTCTGACCGGGACAGGGGGGAAACTCTACGAGCAGTACTTC
TRBD1	TRBV5-1	-	TRBJ2-7	CASSPGQGIYEQYF	TGCGCCAGCAGCCCGGGACAGGGTATCTACGAGCAGTACTTC
-	TRBV4-1	-	TRBJ2-5	CASSQGILETQYF	TGCGCCAGCAGCCAAGGCATTCTAGAGACCCAGTACTTC
TRBD2	TRBV2	-	TRBJ2-3	CAKSGADTDTQYF	TGTGCCAAAAGCGGGGCCGACACAGATACGCAGTATTTT
TRBD1	TRBV18	-	TRBJ1-1	CASSPTQGTEAFF	TGTGCCAGCTCACCAACACAGGGGACTGAAGCTTTCTTT
TRBD2	TRBV29-1	-	TRBJ2-5	CSVGTSGGIQETQYF	TGCAGCGTGGGGACTAGCGGGGGGATCCAAGAGACCCAGTACTTC
-	TRBV2	-	TRBJ2-3	CASSRKIAARSDTQYF	TGTGCCAGCAGTCGCAAAATAGCGGCTCGCAGTGATACGCAGTATTTT
TRBD1	TRBV6-6	-	TRBJ1-2	CASSAGTGHYGYTF	TGTGCCAGCAGTGCCGGGACAGGTCACTATGGCTACACCTTC
TRBD1	TRBV6-5	-	TRBJ1-2	CATKDRGRFYGYTF	TGTGCCACCAAGGACAGGGGAAGATTCTATGGCTACACCTTC
TRBD2	TRBV4-1	-	TRBJ2-1	CASSQGLAGGVYEQFF	TGCGCCAGCAGCCAAGGACTAGCGGGAGGGGTTTATGAGCAGTTCTTC
-	TRBV11-2	-	TRBJ2-1	CASSDSDEQFF	TGTGCCAGCAGCGACTCGGATGAGCAGTTCTTC
TRBD1	TRBV6-5	-	TRBJ1-2	CASIRGQGKGYGYTF	TGTGCCAGCATTCGAGGACAGGGGAAGGGCTATGGCTACACCTTC
TRBD1	TRBV15	-	TRBJ2-7	CATSRGPVQGESYEQYF	TGTGCCACCAGCAGAGGCCCTGTACAGGGGGAGTCTTACGAGCAGTACTTC
TRBD2	TRBV7-8	-	TRBJ2-1	CASSLEGSGGLPFF	TGTGCCAGCAGCTTAGAAGGTAGCGGGGGCCTCCCGTTCTTC
TRBD1	TRBV2	-	TRBJ1-2	CASSVRTGQGYTF	TGTGCCAGCAGTGTGAGGACAGGTCAAGGCTACACCTTC
-	TRBV7-9	-	TRBJ1-1	CASSLGGGARAFF	TGTGCCAGCAGCTTAGGAGGGGGGGCTAGGGCTTTCTTT
TRBD1	TRBV28	-	TRBJ1-5	CASRQTGERDQPQHF	TGTGCCAGCAGACAAACAGGGGAACGGGACCAGCCCCAGCATTTT